This T cell receptor (beta chain) was recorded in a study of cytomegalovirus exposure and HLA in healthy donors. Study results and limitations: Cytomegalovirus status was reportedly diagnosed by the classifier with high specificity and sensitivity. Most TCR beta V segments were productive about 90% or about 30% of the time in an earlier analysis. Cytomegalovirus association was assigned to around 150 TCR beta chains.

V shed 0 bases and J shed 10 bases, with 18 bases lying between them. The germline V gene encodes CDR1 ENHRY and CDR2 SYGVKD. This CDR3 contains 15 residues. Primers: 60 Vbeta forward and 13 Jbeta reverse. Method: immunoSEQ multiplex PCR; TCRdb's copy keeps in-frame clones and lacks some. Counted here are roughly 86,000 clones, roughly 60% occurring once; the ten biggest clones make up about 22%. This clone showed up just once. The antigen is undetermined. The clonotype was recovered from a woman between 50 and 59 years old in good health and CMV-seropositive. The sample consisted of PBMCs. The gene calls are TRBV10-3 and TRBJ1-1; tentative D call: TRBD1 (5 bases). DNA of the CDR3: TGTGCCATCAGTGAGTCGATCATATTCCAGGGAAGAGCTTTCTTT. Encoded protein: CAISESIIFQGRAFF.